This T cell receptor (beta chain) was captured by sequencing in a study of cytomegalovirus exposure and HLA in healthy donors. Study-level results: Researchers reported in a later analysis that a missense DCLRE1C variant was tied to TCR beta V- and J-gene trimming. Three of the chains that were CMV-associated were confirmed in vitro to be specific for CMV antigens. Several V segments, TRBV6-2 and TRBV6-3 among them, could not be told apart and were dropped.

On this clone itself: The antigen remains unidentified.

PCR used 60 Vbeta primers and 13 Jbeta primers. Some clones are missing from TCRdb's copy, which holds only in-frame ones; the method was immunoSEQ multiplex PCR. The sample includes approximately 250,000 clones, about three quarters of them seen just once. Germline CDR1 reads SGHDT; CDR2 reads YYEEEE. Deletions cut 4 bases from V and 5 bases from J, with 9 bases between. The CDR3 contains 12 residues. This TCR was sampled from a boy under 18 in good health and CMV-seronegative. V is TRBV5-6 and J is TRBJ1-1; D is undetermined. The sequenced sample was PBMCs. The CDR3 DNA is TGTGCCAGCAGCCGGCGAGGGACTGAAGCTTTCTTT. It yields the protein CASSRRGTEAFF.